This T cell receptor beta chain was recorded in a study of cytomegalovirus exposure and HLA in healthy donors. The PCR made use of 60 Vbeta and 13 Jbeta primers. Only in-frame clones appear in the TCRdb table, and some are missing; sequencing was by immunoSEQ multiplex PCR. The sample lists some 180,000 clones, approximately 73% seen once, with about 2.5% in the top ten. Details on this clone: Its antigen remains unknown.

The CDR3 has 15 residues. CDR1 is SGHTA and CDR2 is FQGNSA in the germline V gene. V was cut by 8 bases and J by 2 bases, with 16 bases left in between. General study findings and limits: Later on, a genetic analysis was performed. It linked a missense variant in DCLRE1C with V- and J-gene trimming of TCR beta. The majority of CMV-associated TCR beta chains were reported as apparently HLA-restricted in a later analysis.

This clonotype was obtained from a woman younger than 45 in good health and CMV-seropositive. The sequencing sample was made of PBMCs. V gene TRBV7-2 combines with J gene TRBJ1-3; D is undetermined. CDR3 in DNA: TGTGCCAGCTCGCGGGCTACCTCCCCTGGAAACACCATATATTTT. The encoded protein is CASSRATSPGNTIYF.